These T cell receptor beta chains were read from a single sample in a study of cytomegalovirus exposure and HLA in healthy donors. Repertoires were generated with immunoSEQ multiplex PCR, while TCRdb's copy carries only in-frame clones and drops some. The table has about 120,000 clones, 81% seen once. Material: PBMCs. These TCRs come from a woman between 35 and 50 years old in good health and CMV-seronegative. CDR3s include the opening cysteine and the closing phenylalanine or tryptophan. The order of the fields is V gene, J gene, clone size, D gene, CDR3 protein, CDR3 DNA. The D gene is left open where the match is weak. Not all rows give a size; the values are once, few, many and, for expanded clones, a class.

>TRBV7-9|TRBJ1-5|few|-
CASSADKSNQPQHF
TGTGCCAGCAGCGCGGACAAAAGCAATCAGCCCCAGCATTTT
>TRBV14|TRBJ2-3|-|-
CASSQFRLTGFSTDTQYF
TGTGCCAGCAGCCAATTCCGCTTGACCGGGTTTTCCACAGATACGCAGTATTTT
>TRBV4-1|TRBJ2-7|-|TRBD2
CASSQDLAVIREQYF
TGCGCCAGCAGCCAAGATCTAGCGGTGATTCGCGAGCAGTACTTC
>TRBV30|TRBJ1-2|once|-
CAWSQGYGYTF
TGTGCCTGGAGTCAGGGCTATGGCTACACCTTC
>TRBV6-5|TRBJ1-5|-|TRBD1
CASSWTGGQPQHF
TGTGCCAGCAGCTGGACAGGGGGCCAGCCCCAGCATTTT
>TRBV10-3|TRBJ2-5|-|TRBD2
CAISESLAGQETQYF
TGTGCCATCAGTGAGTCCCTAGCGGGGCAAGAGACCCAGTACTTC
>TRBV5-1|TRBJ1-5|few|-
CASSLEAGQPQHF
TGCGCCAGCAGCTTGGAAGCGGGACAGCCCCAGCATTTT
>TRBV6-1|TRBJ2-2|few|-
CASSDTGNTGELFF
TGTGCCAGCAGTGATACGGGGAACACCGGGGAGCTGTTTTTT
>TRBV5-4|TRBJ1-6|-|-
CASSLAGVVNSPLHF
TGTGCCAGCAGCTTGGCAGGGGTAGTTAATTCACCCCTCCACTTT
>TRBV7-3|TRBJ2-7|-|TRBD2
CASSYSSGSTHEQYF
TGTGCCAGCAGCTACTCTAGCGGGAGTACCCACGAGCAGTACTTC
>TRBV15|TRBJ2-6|-|-
CATSLGAVLSGANVLTF
TGTGCCACCAGCTTGGGGGCGGTCCTCTCTGGGGCCAACGTCCTGACTTTC
>TRBV2|TRBJ2-3|-|TRBD2
CASSERLAGGRTDTQYF
TGTGCCAGCAGTGAAAGACTAGCGGGGGGACGCACAGATACGCAGTATTTT
>TRBV5-1|TRBJ2-7|-|TRBD1
CASSLERTGGSEQYF
TGCGCCAGCAGCTTGGAAAGGACAGGGGGTTCCGAGCAGTACTTC
>TRBV7-2|TRBJ2-7|-|-
CASGRDSYEQYF
TGTGCCAGCGGACGGGACTCCTACGAGCAGTACTTC
>TRBV4-1|TRBJ1-1|-|-
CASSPYIQGKGTEAFF
TGCGCCAGCAGCCCATACATTCAGGGGAAGGGGACTGAAGCTTTCTTT
>TRBV4-1|TRBJ2-2|few|-
CASSQVLRNTGELFF
TGCGCCAGCAGCCAAGTTCTCAGAAACACCGGGGAGCTGTTTTTT
>TRBV29-1|TRBJ2-1|-|-
CSVGKGWEQFF
TGCAGCGTTGGCAAGGGGTGGGAGCAGTTCTTC
>TRBV5-1|TRBJ1-1|-|TRBD1
CASSFGQGVSEAFF
TGCGCCAGCAGCTTCGGACAGGGAGTTTCTGAAGCTTTCTTT
>TRBV2|TRBJ1-5|-|-
CASTFTEQSQPQHF
TGTGCCAGCACTTTTACAGAGCAGAGTCAGCCCCAGCATTTT